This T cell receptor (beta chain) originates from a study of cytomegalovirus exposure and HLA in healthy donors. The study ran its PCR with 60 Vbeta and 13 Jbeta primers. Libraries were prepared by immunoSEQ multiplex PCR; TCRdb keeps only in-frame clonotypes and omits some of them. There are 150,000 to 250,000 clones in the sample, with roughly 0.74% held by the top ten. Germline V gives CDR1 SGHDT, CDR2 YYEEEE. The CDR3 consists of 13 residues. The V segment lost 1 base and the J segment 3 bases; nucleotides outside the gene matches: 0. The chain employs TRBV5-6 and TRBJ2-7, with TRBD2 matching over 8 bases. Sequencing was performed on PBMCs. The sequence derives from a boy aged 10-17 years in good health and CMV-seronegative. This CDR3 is CASSLTSGYEQYF. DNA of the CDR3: TGTGCCAGCAGCTTGACTAGCGGCTACGAGCAGTACTTC.